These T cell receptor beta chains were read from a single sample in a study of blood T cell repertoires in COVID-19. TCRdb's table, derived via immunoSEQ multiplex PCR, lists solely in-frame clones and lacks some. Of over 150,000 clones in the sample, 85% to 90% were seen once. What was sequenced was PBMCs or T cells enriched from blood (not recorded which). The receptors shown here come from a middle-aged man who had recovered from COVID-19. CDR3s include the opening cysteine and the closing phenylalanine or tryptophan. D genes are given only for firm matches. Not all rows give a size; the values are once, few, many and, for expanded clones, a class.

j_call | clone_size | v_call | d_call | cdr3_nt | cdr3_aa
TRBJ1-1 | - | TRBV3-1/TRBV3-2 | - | TGTGCCAGCAGCCAAGGACAGAACACTGAAGCTTTCTTT | CASSQGQNTEAFF
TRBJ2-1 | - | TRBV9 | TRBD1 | TGTGCCAGCAGCGCCCGGGACAGCCCATACAATGAGCAGTTCTTC | CASSARDSPYNEQFF
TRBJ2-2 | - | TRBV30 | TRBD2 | TGTGCCTGGAGTGCACTAGCGGGGGTAACGAACACCGGGGAGCTGTTTTTT | CAWSALAGVTNTGELFF
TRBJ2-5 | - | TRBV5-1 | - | TGCGCCAGCAAGAAAGGTTCCAGCAAGAGGGAGACCCAGTACTTC | CASKKGSSKRETQYF
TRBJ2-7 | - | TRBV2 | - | - | CASILDRGLPPYEQYF
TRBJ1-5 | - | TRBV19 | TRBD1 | TGTGCCAGTAGTCCAGACAGGGATTATCAGCCCCAGCATTTT | CASSPDRDYQPQHF
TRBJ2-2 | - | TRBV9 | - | TGTGCCAGCAGCCCATTTGGGGGCACAGCTAAAGGCACCGGGGAGCTGTTTTTT | CASSPFGGTAKGTGELFF
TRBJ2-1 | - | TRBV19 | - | TGTGCCAGTAGTATAAGGGGGGCTAGCGGTAATGAGCAGTTCTTC | CASSIRGASGNEQFF
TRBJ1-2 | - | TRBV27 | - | TGTGCCAGCAGCCACGGGCAGGGTAGGAGCAGCTATGGCTACACCTTC | CASSHGQGRSSYGYTF
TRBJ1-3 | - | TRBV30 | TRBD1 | TGTGCCTGGAGTTTAAGGACAGGGCCGGGAAACACCATATATTTT | CAWSLRTGPGNTIYF
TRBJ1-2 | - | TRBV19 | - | TGTGCCAGTAGTGGACAGATTTATGGCTACGGCTACACCTTC | CASSGQIYGYGYTF
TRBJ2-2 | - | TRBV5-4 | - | TGTGCCAGCAGCTCCATCAAGAACACCGGGGAGCTGTTTTTT | CASSSIKNTGELFF
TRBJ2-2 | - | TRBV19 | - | TGTGCCAGTAGTCCTGGCCTCACCGGGGAGCTGTTTTTT | CASSPGLTGELFF
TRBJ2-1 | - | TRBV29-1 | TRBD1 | TGCAGCGCCGCGACAGGGACCCTGAGGCGGTTCTTC | CSAATGTLRRFF
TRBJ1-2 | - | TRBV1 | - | TGCACCAGCAGCCAGGAACCGGACAGACCTTTCTATGGCTACACCTTC | CTSSQEPDRPFYGYTF
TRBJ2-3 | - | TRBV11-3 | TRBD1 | TGTGCCAGCAGCTTAGACCACGGGACAGGGGTTCCAGATACGCAGTATTTT | CASSLDHGTGVPDTQYF
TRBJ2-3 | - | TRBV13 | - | TGTGCCAGCAGCTTCCAAGGAGTTTCCCTTGCGCAGTATTTT | CASSFQGVSLAQYF
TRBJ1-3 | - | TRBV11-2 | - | TGTGCCAGCAGCCTAAGCAGGGAAGGAAACACCATATATTTT | CASSLSREGNTIYF
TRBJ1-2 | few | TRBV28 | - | TGTGCCAGCAGAGCGCTGACGGATAACTATGGCTACACCTTC | CASRALTDNYGYTF
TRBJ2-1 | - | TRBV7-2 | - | TGTGCCAGCAGCTTAACTAGCAAGATTGAAAAGTTCTTC | CASSLTSKIEKFF
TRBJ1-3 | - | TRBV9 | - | TGTGCCAGCAGCGTGGGCAGATCTGGAAACACCATATATTTT | CASSVGRSGNTIYF
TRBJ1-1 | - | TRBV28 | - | TGTGCCAGCAGTTTAGGGGGGGCTGGCGGCACTGAAGCTTTCTTT | CASSLGGAGGTEAFF
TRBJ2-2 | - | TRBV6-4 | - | TGTGCCAGCAAAGGAGGGACCCACACCGGGGAGCTGTTTTTT | CASKGGTHTGELFF
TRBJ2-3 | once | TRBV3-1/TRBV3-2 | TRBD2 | TGTGCCAGCAGCCCCTTAGCGGGGAGCACAGATACGCAGTATTTT | CASSPLAGSTDTQYF
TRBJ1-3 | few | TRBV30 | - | TGTGCCTGGACGGGAGTTTTCGGGGGCTCTGGAAACACCATATATTTT | CAWTGVFGGSGNTIYF
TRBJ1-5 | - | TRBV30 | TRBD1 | TGTGCCTGGAGTGACCAGGGGGCTAGCCCCCAGCATTTT | CAWSDQGASPQHF
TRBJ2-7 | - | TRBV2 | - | TGTGCCAGCAGTTCAGGGAAATCCTACGAGCAGTACTTC | CASSSGKSYEQYF
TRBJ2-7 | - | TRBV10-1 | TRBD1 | TGCGCCAGCAGTGGTGCAGGGGGCTCCTACGAGCAGTACTTC | CASSGAGGSYEQYF
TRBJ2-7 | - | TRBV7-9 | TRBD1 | TGTGCCAGCAGCCCCGGGACAGGCTACGAGCAGTACTTC | CASSPGTGYEQYF
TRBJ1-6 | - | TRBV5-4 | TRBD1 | TGTGCCAGCAGCCCCCGACAGGGTCGTAATTCACCCCTCCACTTT | CASSPRQGRNSPLHF
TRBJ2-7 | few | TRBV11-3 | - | TGTGCCAGCAGCTTAGTTGGGGCCACCTACGAGCAGTACTTC | CASSLVGATYEQYF
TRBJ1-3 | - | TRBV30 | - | TGTGCCTGGACGACCACAGGGTCTGGAAACACCATATATTTT | CAWTTTGSGNTIYF
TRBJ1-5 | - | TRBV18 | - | TGTGCCAGCTCACCAAAGGGGAGCAATCAGCCCCAGCATTTT | CASSPKGSNQPQHF
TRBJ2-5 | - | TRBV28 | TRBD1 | TGTGCCAGCAGGAAGCTGGGACAGGGGAAACAAGAGACCCAGTACTTC | CASRKLGQGKQETQYF
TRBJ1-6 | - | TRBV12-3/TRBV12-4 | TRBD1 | TGTGCCAGTACGACAGGGATTCGTTCACCCCTCCACTTT | CASTTGIRSPLHF